Each of the 13 T cell receptor beta chains below was sequenced from the same sample in a study of breast tumors, draining lymph nodes, adjacent tissues. TCRdb reprocessed the multiplex PCR reads with MiXCR, giving one entry per CDR3 protein. The sample consists of under 30,000 distinct CDR3 sequences, approximately 23% of them appearing once. Sequencing was done on a sample of breast tumor tissue. The source of these receptors is a female donor with breast cancer. Some clones in this sample may be carry-over from other donors' samples.

This clonotype has a count of ten or more. This sequence joins TRBV6-1 and TRBJ2-3; D possibly matches TRBD1 or TRBD2 (5 bases each). Trimming cost V 4 bases and J 1 base, with 18 bases left between them. This CDR3 has 17 amino acids. CDR1 is MNHNS, CDR2 SASEGT, per germline. As DNA, the CDR3 is TGTGCCAGCAGTGGCAGAGGTGGGGGTCTCGGCACAGATACGCAGTATTTT. Its translation is CASSGRGGGLGTDTQYF.

This clonotype was picked up many times. This chain links TRBV7-6 with TRBJ2-5, with 8 bases fitting TRBD1. The V gene's germline CDR1 is SGHVS and CDR2 FNYEAQ. V was pared by 6 bases and J by 5 bases, with 11 bases of the junction left unmatched. The CDR3 has 15 amino acids. CDR3 DNA sequence: TGTGCCAGCAGTCCGAGACAGGGGCGGGGTGAGACCCAGTACTTC. This codes for CASSPRQGRGETQYF.

This clonotype is termed medium-sized. CDR3 protein: CASSQGAGFLWGYTF. The CDR3 nucleotides read TGTGCCAGCAGTCAGGGGGCTGGTTTTCTTTGGGGCTACACCTTC. The chain has TRBV12-3 or TRBV12-4 and TRBJ1-2; the match to TRBD1 covers 8 bases. CDR3 length: 15 amino acids. Trimming cost V 5 bases and J 8 bases; bases outside gene matches: 13.

Note on this clonotype: The CDR3 ends on some other residue instead of the conserved phenylalanine or tryptophan, so this is likely a read error. The V call is TRBV2, the J call TRBJ1-4; D is possibly TRBD1 (5 bases). V lost 3 bases and J 8 bases, leaving 10 bases between the germline ends. This CDR3 is built from 13 residues. Germline CDR1 is SNHLY and CDR2 is FYNNEI. The CDR3 sequence: CASSDREGEKLFY. For the CDR3, the DNA is TGTGCCAGCAGTGACAGGGAGGGGGAAAAACTGTTTTAC.

This clonotype is labeled medium-sized. The chain is built from TRBV5-5 and TRBJ2-1; D not certain. The ends were cut back, 0 bases at V and 6 bases at J, with 10 bases in the middle. CDR1 and CDR2 from the germline V gene are SGHKS and YYEKEE (reference sequence). The CDR3 runs 14 residues. CDR3 sequence reads: CASSLAGSVNEQFF. The CDR3 nucleotides are TGTGCCAGCAGCTTGGCCGGATCGGTCAATGAGCAGTTCTTC. The whole variable domain, remainder taken from reference TRBV5-5 and TRBJ2-1, is DAGVTQSPTHLIKTRGQQVTLRCSPISGHKSVSWYQQVLGQGPQFIFQYYEKEERGRGNFPDRFSARQFPNYSSELNVNALLLGDSALYLCASSLAGSVNEQFFGPGTRLTVL.

The sample holds many counts of this clonotype. This chain connects TRBV25-1 to TRBJ1-6, with 7 bases aligning to TRBD1. V lost 4 bases to trimming and J lost 6 bases; unmatched junction nucleotides: 0. The CDR3 contains 13 residues. Germline CDR1 is MGHDK and CDR2 is SYGVNS. The CDR3 sequence: CASSGQGNSPLHF. The CDR3 bases are TGTGCCAGCAGTGGACAGGGTAATTCACCCCTCCACTTT. Complete variable domain (other parts from reference TRBV25-1 and TRBJ1-6): EADIYQTPRYLVIGTGKKITLECSQTMGHDKMYWYQQDPGMELHLIHYSYGVNSTEKGDLSSESTVSRIRTEHFPLTLESARPSHTSQYLCASSGQGNSPLHFGNGTRLTVT.

In its sample, this clonotype was seen many times. The gene calls are TRBV5-1 and TRBJ2-7; perhaps TRBD1 as D (6 bases). CDR3 size: 15 residues. The germline CDR1 and CDR2 sequences are SGHRS and YFSETQ. Deletions cut 0 bases from V and 1 base from J, with 11 bases between. The chain's CDR3 is CASSLGTALSYEQYF. The CDR3 DNA sequence: TGCGCCAGCAGCTTGGGGACAGCCCTATCCTACGAGCAGTACTTC.

In its sample, this clonotype was seen many times. V is TRBV12-3 or TRBV12-4 and J is TRBJ2-3; 7 bases line up with TRBD1. This CDR3 contains 14 residues. V dropped 6 bases and J dropped 1; count of bases not matched to a gene: 4. The CDR3 DNA sequence: TGTGCCAGCAGCCGACAGGGTCGCACAGATACGCAGTATTTT. It encodes CASSRQGRTDTQYF.

This clonotype was observed many times. This chain links TRBV7-9 with TRBJ1-6; a weak D match, TRBD1 (5 bases). Trimming shortened V by 4 bases and J by 8 bases, and 18 bases separated the two germline ends. Germline CDR1 and CDR2: SEHNR and FQNEAQ (reference sequence). The CDR3 is made up of 16 amino acids. In DNA form, the CDR3 reads TGTGCCAGCAGCTCTCCCAAGAGGTTGGGGGATTCACCCCTCCACTTT. It codes for CASSSPKRLGDSPLHF.

The J gene is TRBJ2-7, the V gene TRBV20-1; D might be TRBD2 (6 bases). The germline V gene encodes CDR1 DFQATT and CDR2 SNEGSKA (reference sequence). The CDR3 has 16 residues. Trimming took 7 bases from V and 6 from J, leaving 28 bases between them. The CDR3 protein is CSVLHGSLRRPREQYF. CDR3 coding DNA: TGCAGTGTTTTACACGGGAGCCTCAGAAGGCCACGCGAGCAGTACTTC.

This clonotype was detected only once. The chain couples TRBV2 to TRBJ2-5, with no clear D. CDR1 is SNHLY, CDR2 FYNNEI, per germline. CDR3 size: 14 residues. Trimming left V 4 bases short and J 5 bases short, with 14 bases between. DNA for the CDR3: TGTGCCAGCAGTGCGAGTCCTGACGGGGAGACCCAGTACTTC. The encoded protein is CASSASPDGETQYF. The variable domain in full, with the rest retrieved from reference TRBV2 and TRBJ2-5, is EPEVTQTPSHQVTQMGQEVILRCVPISNHLYFYWYRQILGQKVEFLVSFYNNEISEKSEIFDDQFSVERPDGSNFTLKIRSTKLEDSAMYFCASSASPDGETQYFGPGTRLLVL.

This clonotype was seen ten or more times. The genes are TRBV4-1 and TRBJ2-7; 7 bases agree with TRBD2. The J segment lost 0 bases and the V segment lost 2 bases, leaving 4 bases of the junction unmatched. This CDR3 has 15 amino acids. CDR1 is MGHRA, CDR2 YSYEKL, per germline. CDR3 in amino acids: CASSQNLAVSYEQYF. The CDR3 DNA reads as TGCGCCAGCAGCCAAAACCTAGCGGTCTCCTACGAGCAGTACTTC.

This clonotype was observed at least ten times. The rearrangement joins TRBV19 to TRBJ1-5, with no clear D. Germline values: CDR1 LNHDA, CDR2 SQIVND (reference sequence). The CDR3 length is 12 residues. Between the trimmed V and J ends, which lost 10 bases and 5 bases, there was a span of 12 bases. Written as DNA, the CDR3 is TGTGCCAATGACGGGCGGTATCAGCCCCAGCATTTT. Amino acid sequence: CANDGRYQPQHF.